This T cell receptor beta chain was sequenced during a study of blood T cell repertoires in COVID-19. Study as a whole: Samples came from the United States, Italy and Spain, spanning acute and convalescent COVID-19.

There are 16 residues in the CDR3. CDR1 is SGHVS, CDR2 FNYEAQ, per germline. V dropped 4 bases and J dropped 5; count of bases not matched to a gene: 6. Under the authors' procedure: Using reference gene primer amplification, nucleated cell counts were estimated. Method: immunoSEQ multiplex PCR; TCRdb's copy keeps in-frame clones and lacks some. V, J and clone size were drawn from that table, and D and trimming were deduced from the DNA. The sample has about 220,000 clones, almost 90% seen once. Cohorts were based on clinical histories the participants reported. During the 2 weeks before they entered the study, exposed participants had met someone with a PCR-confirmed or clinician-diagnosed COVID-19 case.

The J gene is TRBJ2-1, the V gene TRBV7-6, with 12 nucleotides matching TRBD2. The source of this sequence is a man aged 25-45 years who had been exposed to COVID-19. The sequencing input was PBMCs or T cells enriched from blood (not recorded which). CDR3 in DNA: TGTGCCAGCAGCTCCCGGACTAGCGGGGCCAACAATGAGCAGTTCTTC. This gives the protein CASSSRTSGANNEQFF.